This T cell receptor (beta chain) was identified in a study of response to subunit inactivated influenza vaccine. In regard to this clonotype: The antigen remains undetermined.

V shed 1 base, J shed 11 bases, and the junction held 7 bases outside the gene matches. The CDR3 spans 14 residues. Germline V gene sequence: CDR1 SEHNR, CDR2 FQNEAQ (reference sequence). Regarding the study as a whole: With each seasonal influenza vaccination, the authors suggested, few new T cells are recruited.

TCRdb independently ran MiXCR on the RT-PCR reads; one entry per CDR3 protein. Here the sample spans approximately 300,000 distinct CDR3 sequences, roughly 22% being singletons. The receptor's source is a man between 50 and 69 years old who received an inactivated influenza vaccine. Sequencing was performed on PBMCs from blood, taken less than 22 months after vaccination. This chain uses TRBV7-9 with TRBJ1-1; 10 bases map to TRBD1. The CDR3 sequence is CASSLGRDRGRAFF. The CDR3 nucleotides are TGTGCCAGCAGCTTAGGCCGGGACAGGGGTCGGGCTTTCTTT.